Listed below are T cell receptor beta chains from one sample, sequenced in a study of PD-L1 blockade in urothelial cancer. The protocol was immunoSEQ multiplex PCR, while the TCRdb copy is restricted to in-frame clones and leaves out a portion. The table includes around 26,000 clones, roughly 84% detected once. The source material was PBMCs, sampled around atezolizumab (anti-PD-L1) treatment. These receptors originate from a man aged 70-80 years with urothelial cancer. Each CDR3 is given with its conserved first and last residue. A D gene is named only where the DNA matches it firmly. Some rows mark clone size as missing; the rest say once, few, many or name a class of expanded clone.

J: TRBJ1-2; size: -; V: TRBV10-3; D: TRBD1; DNA: TGTGCCATCAGCGACACGGGACAGGTTGATGGCTACACCTTC; CDR3: CAISDTGQVDGYTF
J: TRBJ2-7; size: -; V: TRBV4-2; D: -; DNA: TGTGCCAGCAGCCAAGGGGCGACAGCTTCCTACGAGCAGTACTTC; CDR3: CASSQGATASYEQYF
J: TRBJ1-5; size: once; V: TRBV10-2; D: TRBD1; DNA: TGCGCCAGCAGGGGACAGGGGAATCAGCCCCAGCATTTT; CDR3: CASRGQGNQPQHF
J: TRBJ2-7; size: -; V: TRBV7-8; D: -; DNA: TGTGCCAGCAGCTTAGCCGGGGACAACCTCTCCTACGAGCAGTACTTC; CDR3: CASSLAGDNLSYEQYF
J: TRBJ2-2; size: once; V: TRBV10-3; D: -; DNA: TGTGCCATCAAATTTGACGGGAGTGTCGGGGAGCTGTTTTTT; CDR3: CAIKFDGSVGELFF
J: TRBJ1-1; size: -; V: TRBV10-1; D: -; DNA: TGCGCCAGCAGTGAGTCTGCTGGGGCAACTGAAGCTTTCTTT; CDR3: CASSESAGATEAFF
J: TRBJ1-4; size: few; V: TRBV7-2; D: -; DNA: TGTGCCAGCAGCCCAGGGGCAGAATGGGGTGAAAAACTGTTTTTT; CDR3: CASSPGAEWGEKLFF
J: TRBJ2-7; size: -; V: TRBV7-9; D: TRBD1; DNA: TGTGCCAGCCTTACGACAGGGACCTACGAGCAGTACTTC; CDR3: CASLTTGTYEQYF
J: TRBJ2-3; size: -; V: TRBV11-3; D: -; DNA: TGTGCCAGCAGCTACAAAGGTGGGCAGGGCGAGATAGATACGCAGTATTTT; CDR3: CASSYKGGQGEIDTQYF
J: TRBJ2-7; size: few; V: TRBV6-5; D: TRBD2; DNA: TGTGCCAGCAGTTACGGCGGGGGAACCTACGAGCAGTACTTC; CDR3: CASSYGGGTYEQYF
J: TRBJ1-1; size: -; V: TRBV7-2; D: -; DNA: TGTGCCAGCAGCATCTGGACAGTAAACACTGAAGCTTTCTTT; CDR3: CASSIWTVNTEAFF
J: TRBJ1-2; size: once; V: TRBV6-5; D: TRBD1; DNA: TGTGCCAGCAGTTCAGGGGGCTCCAACTATGGCTACACCTTC; CDR3: CASSSGGSNYGYTF
J: TRBJ2-7; size: -; V: TRBV14; D: -; DNA: TGTGCCAGCAGCCTCAACTACGAGCAGTACTTC; CDR3: CASSLNYEQYF
J: TRBJ1-4; size: -; V: TRBV4-2; D: -; DNA: TGTGCCAGCAGCTCGGAATTCGGGGGAGTGGGAATAGATGAAAAACTGTTTTTT; CDR3: CASSSEFGGVGIDEKLFF
J: TRBJ2-7; size: once; V: TRBV28; D: -; DNA: TGTGCCAGTAATCTAGCTAAACCACCCTACGAGCAGTACTTC; CDR3: CASNLAKPPYEQYF
J: TRBJ2-6; size: -; V: TRBV2; D: -; DNA: TGTGCCAGCAGTGACCGCTCTGGGGCCAACGTCCTGACTTTC; CDR3: CASSDRSGANVLTF
J: TRBJ2-6; size: -; V: TRBV9; D: TRBD1; DNA: TGTGCCAGCAGCGCCGACAGGGGTCTCTCTGGGGCCAACGTCCTGACTTTC; CDR3: CASSADRGLSGANVLTF
J: TRBJ1-4; size: -; V: TRBV11-2; D: -; DNA: TGTGCCAGCAGCTCGTCCACCGTAGGGGGAAAACTGTTTTTT; CDR3: CASSSSTVGGKLFF
J: TRBJ2-1; size: -; V: TRBV5-4; D: -; DNA: TGTGCCAGCAGCTTAGGGAAGACTAAGCCGTTCTTC; CDR3: CASSLGKTKPFF
J: TRBJ2-5; size: once; V: TRBV7-2; D: -; DNA: TGTGCCAGCACCCTCGGGGGGCTCTCTGTAACCCAGTACTTC; CDR3: CASTLGGLSVTQYF
J: TRBJ2-5; size: -; V: TRBV5-8; D: -; DNA: TGTGCCAGCAGCCCGTACCAAGAGACCCAGTACTTC; CDR3: CASSPYQETQYF
J: TRBJ2-3; size: once; V: TRBV7-9; D: TRBD2; DNA: TGTGCCAGCAGCTCCTTAGCGGGAGGGGGCACAGATACGCAGTATTTT; CDR3: CASSSLAGGGTDTQYF
J: TRBJ1-5; size: -; V: TRBV5-1; D: -; DNA: TGCGCCAGCAGCTTATCGGGGGTTAATCAGCCCCAGCATTTT; CDR3: CASSLSGVNQPQHF
J: TRBJ1-3; size: -; V: TRBV11-2; D: -; DNA: TGTGCCAGCAGCGTAGTAACAGGGACTGGAAACACCATATATTTT; CDR3: CASSVVTGTGNTIYF
J: TRBJ2-7; size: -; V: TRBV4-3; D: TRBD1; DNA: TGCGCCAGCAGCCAGGACAGGGACTACGAGCAGTACTTC; CDR3: CASSQDRDYEQYF
J: TRBJ2-7; size: -; V: TRBV6-6; D: -; DNA: TGTGCCAGCACGGAAGGGAGCTCCTACGAGCAGTACTTC; CDR3: CASTEGSSYEQYF
J: TRBJ1-1; size: medium-sized; V: TRBV25-1; D: -; DNA: TGTGCCAGCAGTTCAGGGTTTTACACTGAAGCTTTCTTT; CDR3: CASSSGFYTEAFF
J: TRBJ1-1; size: -; V: TRBV9; D: -; DNA: TGTGCCAGCAGCGTAGGACAGGTAACCCGGGGAACTGAAGCTTTCTTT; CDR3: CASSVGQVTRGTEAFF
J: TRBJ2-5; size: -; V: TRBV9; D: TRBD1; DNA: TGTGCCAGCAGCTCGAGGGGGACAGAAGGAGAGACCCAGTACTTC; CDR3: CASSSRGTEGETQYF
J: TRBJ1-2; size: -; V: TRBV19; D: -; DNA: TGTGCCAGTAGTTCGTCGGGACTCTCGACAACTAACTATGGCTACACCTTC; CDR3: CASSSSGLSTTNYGYTF
J: TRBJ1-1; size: -; V: TRBV25-1; D: -; DNA: TGTGCCAGCAGTGAATTCGAGGGGGTGAACACTGAAGCTTTCTTT; CDR3: CASSEFEGVNTEAFF
J: TRBJ2-7; size: -; V: TRBV12-5; D: -; DNA: TGTGCTAGTGGTTCTTCCCCTTACGAGCAGTACTTC; CDR3: CASGSSPYEQYF
J: TRBJ2-2; size: -; V: TRBV19; D: TRBD2; DNA: TGTGCCAGTAGTATGCCTAGCGGGAGGGCGAACACCGGGGAGCTGTTTTTT; CDR3: CASSMPSGRANTGELFF
J: TRBJ1-1; size: -; V: TRBV5-1; D: -; DNA: TGCGCCAGCAGCCCGGCGGGCAGCATGAACACTGAAGCTTTCTTT; CDR3: CASSPAGSMNTEAFF
J: TRBJ2-7; size: -; V: TRBV9; D: -; DNA: TGTGCCAGCAGCCCCCTCGGGGTATCTTACGAGCAGTACTTC; CDR3: CASSPLGVSYEQYF
J: TRBJ1-2; size: few; V: TRBV6-1; D: -; DNA: TGTGCCAGCAGTGAAAGCAGGCATGGCTACACCTTC; CDR3: CASSESRHGYTF
J: TRBJ2-7; size: -; V: TRBV27; D: -; DNA: TGTGCCAGCAGTATCATACCCAAAACCCCAGGGTACGGCGAGCAGTACTTC; CDR3: CASSIIPKTPGYGEQYF
J: TRBJ1-4; size: -; V: TRBV5-8; D: -; DNA: TGTGCCAGCACCTTGGACTCCCCAACTAATGAAAAACTGTTTTTT; CDR3: CASTLDSPTNEKLFF
J: TRBJ1-5; size: -; V: TRBV29-1; D: -; DNA: TGCAGCGTTGGGGGGGGGTGGCAGCCCCAGCATTTT; CDR3: CSVGGGWQPQHF
J: TRBJ2-3; size: -; V: TRBV29-1; D: TRBD1; DNA: TGCAGCGTTGGGGACAGGGGAGTTGGTACGCAGTATTTT; CDR3: CSVGDRGVGTQYF
J: TRBJ1-2; size: -; V: TRBV14; D: -; DNA: TGTGCCAGCAGCCAAGCGGGCTATGGCTACACCTTC; CDR3: CASSQAGYGYTF
J: TRBJ1-5; size: -; V: TRBV19; D: -; DNA: TGTGCCAGTAGTATTTCCGCGTACAGCAGCAATCAGCCCCAGCATTTT; CDR3: CASSISAYSSNQPQHF
J: TRBJ2-3; size: -; V: TRBV4-3; D: TRBD1; DNA: TGCGCCAGCAGCCAAGACCCGGGACAGGGGGCAGATACGCAGTATTTT; CDR3: CASSQDPGQGADTQYF
J: TRBJ2-3; size: once; V: TRBV7-9; D: -; DNA: TGTGCCAGCAGCTTTGAGGGACTGACAGCGGATACGCAGTATTTT; CDR3: CASSFEGLTADTQYF
J: TRBJ1-1; size: -; V: TRBV15; D: TRBD1; DNA: TGTGCCACCACCTACGGGACAGGGGCTATGAACACTGAAGCTTTCTTT; CDR3: CATTYGTGAMNTEAFF
J: TRBJ1-3; size: few; V: TRBV28; D: TRBD1; DNA: TGTGCCAGCAGGCCGCAGGGGGCGGACACCATATATTTT; CDR3: CASRPQGADTIYF
J: TRBJ2-1; size: once; V: TRBV14; D: -; DNA: TGTGCCAGCAGCCAAGCCGGGAGAGTTTTGGATGAGCAGTTCTTC; CDR3: CASSQAGRVLDEQFF
J: TRBJ2-1; size: -; V: TRBV27; D: -; DNA: TGTGCCAGCAGCCCGGAGACGGACAATGAGCAGTTCTTC; CDR3: CASSPETDNEQFF
J: TRBJ2-7; size: -; V: TRBV25-1; D: -; DNA: TGTGCCAGCAGTCAGGGAACAGGGCGACATCACTACGAGCAGTACTTC; CDR3: CASSQGTGRHHYEQYF
J: TRBJ1-1; size: few; V: TRBV30; D: TRBD1; DNA: TGTGCCTGGAGCACAACAGGGGGGGACACTGAAGCTTTCTTT; CDR3: CAWSTTGGDTEAFF
J: TRBJ1-5; size: -; V: TRBV14; D: -; DNA: TGTGCCAGCAGCTTTACGGGGGGCAATCAGCCCCAGCATTTT; CDR3: CASSFTGGNQPQHF
J: TRBJ1-2; size: -; V: TRBV18; D: -; DNA: TGTGCCAGCTCACCACGTTCAGGGAACGGCTACACCTTC; CDR3: CASSPRSGNGYTF
J: TRBJ2-7; size: -; V: TRBV5-1; D: -; DNA: TGCGCCAGCAGAATTAGCATGGACACTACCTCCTACGAGCAGTACTTC; CDR3: CASRISMDTTSYEQYF
J: TRBJ1-5; size: -; V: TRBV7-9; D: -; DNA: TGTGCCAGCAGCGGGGACACTGGCAATCAGCCCCAGCATTTT; CDR3: CASSGDTGNQPQHF
J: TRBJ2-1; size: -; V: TRBV5-5; D: TRBD1; DNA: TGTGCCAGCAGCCGGACAGGGGGTCAACTTAACAATGAGCAGTTCTTC; CDR3: CASSRTGGQLNNEQFF
J: TRBJ2-3; size: few; V: TRBV5-1; D: -; DNA: TGCGCCAGCAGCTTGTTCACTAGGGGGAACACAGATACGCAGTATTTT; CDR3: CASSLFTRGNTDTQYF
J: TRBJ2-3; size: few; V: TRBV5-1; D: -; DNA: TGCGCCAGCAGCTTGGAGGGGAGCACAGATACGCAGTATTTT; CDR3: CASSLEGSTDTQYF
J: TRBJ2-6; size: -; V: TRBV11-1; D: -; DNA: TGTGCCAGCAGTATTGGTAGCTCTGGGGCCAACGTCCTGACTTTC; CDR3: CASSIGSSGANVLTF
J: TRBJ1-1; size: -; V: TRBV7-9; D: -; DNA: TGTGCCAGCAGCGCGCCTCAGGGTTACACTGAAGCTTTCTTT; CDR3: CASSAPQGYTEAFF